The rows below give T cell receptor beta chains drawn from one sample of a study of vaccination effects on CD4 cells after COVID-19. Their antigens are not known. TCRdb's table, derived via immunoSEQ multiplex PCR, lists solely in-frame clones and lacks some. The sample lists roughly 20,000 clones, about two thirds occurring once. The sequences come from CD4+ T cells from PBMCs cultured with HCoV-229E spike peptides, collected before COVID-19 vaccination. The receptors were sampled from a human donor who received a COVID-19 vaccine. Both conserved end residues are part of each CDR3. Each record gives: CDR3 DNA, CDR3 protein, V gene, J gene, clone size, D gene. A D gene is named only where the DNA matches it firmly. Clone size is shown for a subset of rows, as once, few, many or a class of expanded clone.

TGTGCCAGCGGACGGGAGAGCTCCTACGAGCAGTACTTC,CASGRESSYEQYF,TRBV6-5,TRBJ2-7,few,-
TGTGCCAGCAGTGAAGTCCGCCGATGGGAAAAACTGTTTTTT,CASSEVRRWEKLFF,TRBV2,TRBJ1-4,-,-
TGTGCCAGCAGTCAGAGTATCCAAGAGACCCAGTACTTC,CASSQSIQETQYF,TRBV12-3/TRBV12-4,TRBJ2-5,few,-
TGCGCCAGCAGCCAGGTGGAGTCCCGGGGGCAGTTCTTC,CASSQVESRGQFF,TRBV5-1,TRBJ2-1,-,-
TGCGCCAGCAGTGGCCCAGGGATCCGGGCTTTCTTT,CASSGPGIRAFF,TRBV10-1,TRBJ1-1,-,-
TGCGCCAGCAGCTTCGTTGGGCCTCCTGAAAACATTCAGTACTTC,CASSFVGPPENIQYF,TRBV5-1,TRBJ2-4,-,-
TGCGCCACCCGGATGAGCGGAACCAGCACAGATACGCAGTATTTT,CATRMSGTSTDTQYF,TRBV5-1,TRBJ2-3,few,-
TGTGCCAGTAGTATTCAGGGTACAGGGTCCACAGATACGCAGTATTTT,CASSIQGTGSTDTQYF,TRBV19,TRBJ2-3,-,-
TGTGCCAGCAAAGGGGACTTTCCATGGCAAGAGACCCAGTACTTC,CASKGDFPWQETQYF,TRBV6-5,TRBJ2-5,-,-
TGTGCCAGCAGCCCCCGAGCTCCGGGACTAGGACCAGATACGCAGTATTTT,CASSPRAPGLGPDTQYF,TRBV28,TRBJ2-3,-,TRBD2
TGTGCCAGCTCACCAACTTCGGGACAGGGGTCCTACGAGCAGTACTTC,CASSPTSGQGSYEQYF,TRBV18,TRBJ2-7,-,TRBD1
TGCGCCAGCAGCTTGGGGGGGTCCAGCTCCTACAATGAGCAGTTCTTC,CASSLGGSSSYNEQFF,TRBV5-1,TRBJ2-1,-,-
TGTGCCAGCAGTGAATATAGCCACAGGGATCTCTATGGCTACACCTTC,CASSEYSHRDLYGYTF,TRBV25-1,TRBJ1-2,-,-
TGCGCCAGCAGCTGGGGGGGCACTTGGGCCAAAAACATTCAGTACTTC,CASSWGGTWAKNIQYF,TRBV5-1,TRBJ2-4,-,-
TGTGCCAGCTCTAGACAGGGACAGAACACTGAAGCTTTCTTT,CASSRQGQNTEAFF,TRBV18,TRBJ1-1,-,TRBD1
TGTGCCAGCAGTTTTTTTGGGGACTTCTCTGAGAGGAACACTGAAGCTTTCTTT,CASSFFGDFSERNTEAFF,TRBV27,TRBJ1-1,-,-
TGTGCCAGCAGTTTATGGGGGAAAGGAACTGGAAACACCATATATTTT,CASSLWGKGTGNTIYF,TRBV27,TRBJ1-3,-,-